A selection of T cell receptor beta chains follows, all from one sample in a study of monozygotic twins with inflammatory bowel disease. TCRdb reprocessed the 5' RACE reads, keeping one entry per CDR3 protein, no DNA. The sample has a few hundred thousand distinct CDR3 sequences, and its top ten clones hold 2.4%. The sequenced sample consisted of blood. The receptors derive from a human donor with ulcerative colitis or Crohn's disease, or a healthy co-twin of an affected twin (not recorded which). Both conserved end residues are part of each CDR3. Fields, in order: J gene, CDR3 length, V gene, CDR3 protein.

j_call: TRBJ2-6; cdr3_length: 16; v_call: TRBV12-3/TRBV12-4; cdr3_aa: CASSLVPGSGANVLTF
j_call: TRBJ1-1; cdr3_length: 15; v_call: TRBV4-1; cdr3_aa: CASSPSPGQRVEAFF
j_call: TRBJ2-5; cdr3_length: 15; v_call: TRBV5-6; cdr3_aa: CASSSSALAGETQYF
j_call: TRBJ1-3; cdr3_length: 15; v_call: TRBV7-3; cdr3_aa: CASSQGRNAGNTIYF
j_call: TRBJ2-1; cdr3_length: 15; v_call: TRBV5-1; cdr3_aa: CASSPSGTNYNEQFF
j_call: TRBJ2-5; cdr3_length: 16; v_call: TRBV21-1; cdr3_aa: CASSKVGPLKQETQYF
j_call: TRBJ2-7; cdr3_length: 14; v_call: TRBV13; cdr3_aa: CASSPDGAPYEQYF
j_call: TRBJ1-3; cdr3_length: 13; v_call: TRBV29-1; cdr3_aa: CSVVRNSGNTIYF
j_call: TRBJ2-2; cdr3_length: 18; v_call: TRBV20-1; cdr3_aa: CSARRRTRLAGNTGELFF
j_call: TRBJ1-2; cdr3_length: 13; v_call: TRBV6-1; cdr3_aa: CASSRSDSYGYTF
j_call: TRBJ2-5; cdr3_length: 16; v_call: TRBV30; cdr3_aa: CAWSGGLAGGQETQYF
j_call: TRBJ2-6; cdr3_length: 17; v_call: TRBV7-9; cdr3_aa: CASSFFGQGFSANVLTF
j_call: TRBJ2-7; cdr3_length: 14; v_call: TRBV20-1; cdr3_aa: CSAKLGPSSYEQYF
j_call: TRBJ1-1; cdr3_length: 13; v_call: TRBV7-2; cdr3_aa: CASSRDSYTEAFF
j_call: TRBJ1-2; cdr3_length: 14; v_call: TRBV5-6; cdr3_aa: CASSIDRGHYGYTF
j_call: TRBJ1-4; cdr3_length: 13; v_call: TRBV12-3/TRBV12-4; cdr3_aa: CASRARVNEKLFF
j_call: TRBJ2-1; cdr3_length: 14; v_call: TRBV28; cdr3_aa: CASSTGTRAREQFF
j_call: TRBJ2-7; cdr3_length: 13; v_call: TRBV4-2; cdr3_aa: CASSQEGGREQYF
j_call: TRBJ1-6; cdr3_length: 13; v_call: TRBV7-6; cdr3_aa: CASSSHFNSPLHF
j_call: TRBJ1-1; cdr3_length: 13; v_call: TRBV4-1; cdr3_aa: CASSLQGGTEAFF
j_call: TRBJ2-7; cdr3_length: 16; v_call: TRBV9; cdr3_aa: CASSGDGTSGFYEQYF
j_call: TRBJ2-7; cdr3_length: 16; v_call: TRBV28; cdr3_aa: CASSTLPTGLVNEQYF
j_call: TRBJ1-1; cdr3_length: 14; v_call: TRBV5-4; cdr3_aa: CASSSTQGLTEAFF
j_call: TRBJ2-1; cdr3_length: 16; v_call: TRBV28; cdr3_aa: CASIASSGGVRNEQFF
j_call: TRBJ2-5; cdr3_length: 12; v_call: TRBV18; cdr3_aa: CASSPPQETQYF
j_call: TRBJ2-7; cdr3_length: 12; v_call: TRBV6-1; cdr3_aa: CASSKTTHEQYF
j_call: TRBJ2-7; cdr3_length: 14; v_call: TRBV28; cdr3_aa: CASVLAGGTNEQYF
j_call: TRBJ1-4; cdr3_length: 14; v_call: TRBV18; cdr3_aa: CASSQRGPNEKLFF
j_call: TRBJ2-3; cdr3_length: 17; v_call: TRBV3-1; cdr3_aa: CASSPIHGQAGTDTQYF
j_call: TRBJ2-1; cdr3_length: 12; v_call: TRBV20-1; cdr3_aa: CRGLAGVGEQFF
j_call: TRBJ1-3; cdr3_length: 13; v_call: TRBV15; cdr3_aa: CATKRTSGNTIYF
j_call: TRBJ2-1; cdr3_length: 14; v_call: TRBV20-1; cdr3_aa: CSAYTSGRVGEQFF
j_call: TRBJ2-3; cdr3_length: 16; v_call: TRBV18; cdr3_aa: CASSPTSGALTDTQYF
j_call: TRBJ2-7; cdr3_length: 16; v_call: TRBV4-3; cdr3_aa: CASSQEWDDRYYEQYF
j_call: TRBJ2-7; cdr3_length: 12; v_call: TRBV29-1; cdr3_aa: CSVYSLGSKQYF
j_call: TRBJ2-2; cdr3_length: 14; v_call: TRBV7-9; cdr3_aa: CASNDRGVDGELFF
j_call: TRBJ1-4; cdr3_length: 15; v_call: TRBV12-3/TRBV12-4; cdr3_aa: CASNMGLTGREKLFF
j_call: TRBJ2-2; cdr3_length: 15; v_call: TRBV5-1; cdr3_aa: CASSSFWGNTGELFF
j_call: TRBJ2-7; cdr3_length: 14; v_call: TRBV20-1; cdr3_aa: CSAEDRTSSYEQYF
j_call: TRBJ2-1; cdr3_length: 16; v_call: TRBV5-5; cdr3_aa: CASSDLTGASYNEQFF
j_call: TRBJ2-3; cdr3_length: 15; v_call: TRBV7-3; cdr3_aa: CASSPRGGNTDTQYF
j_call: TRBJ2-7; cdr3_length: 15; v_call: TRBV6-1; cdr3_aa: CASTRSGTSVYEQYF
j_call: TRBJ2-1; cdr3_length: 18; v_call: TRBV12-3/TRBV12-4; cdr3_aa: CASRPWDRGPSPYNEQFF
j_call: TRBJ1-5; cdr3_length: 13; v_call: TRBV12-3/TRBV12-4; cdr3_aa: CASSSSTPQPQHF
j_call: TRBJ2-2; cdr3_length: 16; v_call: TRBV10-3; cdr3_aa: CATQTGTSGHTGELFF
j_call: TRBJ2-7; cdr3_length: 13; v_call: TRBV7-2; cdr3_aa: CASSLRQGYEQYF
j_call: TRBJ2-1; cdr3_length: 15; v_call: TRBV24-1; cdr3_aa: CATGARTSLYNEQFF
j_call: TRBJ2-5; cdr3_length: 15; v_call: TRBV5-4; cdr3_aa: CASSLGLRGQETQYF
j_call: TRBJ2-2; cdr3_length: 16; v_call: TRBV11-2; cdr3_aa: CASTLREGPDTGELFF
j_call: TRBJ2-5; cdr3_length: 12; v_call: TRBV28; cdr3_aa: CASKDQLGTQYF
j_call: TRBJ2-3; cdr3_length: 14; v_call: TRBV5-1; cdr3_aa: CASRIDRGTDTQYF
j_call: TRBJ2-1; cdr3_length: 12; v_call: TRBV28; cdr3_aa: CASSFDPGEQFF
j_call: TRBJ1-1; cdr3_length: 14; v_call: TRBV12-3/TRBV12-4; cdr3_aa: CASSFQRVGTEAFF
j_call: TRBJ1-5; cdr3_length: 15; v_call: TRBV19; cdr3_aa: CASTPGQGNNQPQHF
j_call: TRBJ2-2; cdr3_length: 15; v_call: TRBV12-3/TRBV12-4; cdr3_aa: CASSLAKPNTGELFF
j_call: TRBJ1-4; cdr3_length: 14; v_call: TRBV5-1; cdr3_aa: CASRKLDRSEKLFF
j_call: TRBJ2-7; cdr3_length: 11; v_call: TRBV6-5; cdr3_aa: CASRTRYEQYF